The T cell receptor (beta chain) described here comes from a study of cytomegalovirus exposure and HLA in healthy donors. The study's findings and limits: In vitro confirmation showed a few CMV-associated chains to be CMV antigen specific. Excluded: some indistinguishable V segments such as TRBV6-2 and TRBV6-3.

Trimming removed 4 bases at V and 3 bases at J, with 15 bases between. Germline CDR1 is LNHDA and CDR2 is SQIVND (reference sequence). This CDR3 spans 15 amino acids. Notes on this clone: Its specificity is not known.

The donors (healthy individuals) were bone marrow donors. Primers: 60 Vbeta forward and 13 Jbeta reverse. Libraries were prepared by immunoSEQ multiplex PCR; TCRdb keeps only in-frame clonotypes and omits some of them. The sample contains roughly 160,000 clones, roughly 76% of which appear only once. The genes are TRBV19 and TRBJ2-5, with a possible D match to TRBD1 (6 bases). The sample comprised PBMCs. The origin of this receptor is a woman between 50 and 59 years old in good health and CMV-seronegative. DNA of the CDR3: TGTGCCAGTAGTAGGAGCCAGGGGCCCGAAGAGACCCAGTACTTC. It specifies CASSRSQGPEETQYF. The variable domain in full, with the rest retrieved from reference TRBV19 and TRBJ2-5, is DGGITQSPKYLFRKEGQNVTLSCEQNLNHDAMYWYRQDPGQGLRLIYYSQIVNDFQKGDIAEGYSVSREKKESFPLTVTSAQKNPTAFYLCASSRSQGPEETQYFGPGTRLLVL.